The 26 T cell receptor beta chains given below trace back to one sample, sequenced in a study of memory CD4+ T cells and cytomegalovirus serostatus. Single viable CD3+CD4+CD8-CD45RO+ cells were sorted as the memory CD4+ T cells. The protocol was immunoSEQ multiplex PCR, while the TCRdb copy is restricted to in-frame clones and leaves out a portion. This sample has roughly 45,000 clones; 65% to 80% occur once, and the top ten carry around 0.5%. Material: memory CD4+ T cells from blood. These receptors originate from an adult in good health and CMV-seronegative.

This clone was detected only a few times. This chain joins TRBV18 and TRBJ1-5; 7 bases align to TRBD1. V lost 9 bases to trimming and J lost 2 bases; unmatched junction nucleotides: 4. The CDR3 covers 13 residues. Germline V CDR1 and CDR2: KGHSH, LQKENI. The CDR3 DNA sequence: TGTGCCAGTCAAACAGGGGGCAATCAGCCCCAGCATTTT. It encodes CASQTGGNQPQHF.

This sequence joins TRBV2 and TRBJ2-2; D gene ambiguous. The CDR3 runs 13 residues. Trimming took 5 bases from V and 3 from J, leaving 7 bases between them. CDR1 SNHLY and CDR2 FYNNEI come from the germline V gene. CDR3 sequence: CASSFRHTGELFF. For the CDR3, the DNA is TGTGCCAGCAGTTTCAGGCACACCGGGGAGCTGTTTTTT.

The chain recombines TRBV27 with TRBJ1-5; 7 bases are shared with TRBD1. V lost 3 bases and J lost 6; bases outside the gene matches: 2. CDR1 is MNHEY and CDR2 is SMNVEV in the germline V gene (reference sequence). The CDR3 is made up of 13 amino acids. The CDR3 DNA follows: TGTGCCAGCAGTTTGAACAGGGGTCAGCCCCAGCATTTT. It codes for CASSLNRGQPQHF.

This rearrangement joins TRBV19 to TRBJ2-2; D might be TRBD2 (5 bases). Germline V gives CDR1 LNHDA, CDR2 SQIVND (reference sequence). The length of the CDR3 is 14 residues. V was pared by 7 bases and J by 5 bases, with 14 bases between. The DNA for the CDR3 is TGTGCCAGTAACACTCCGGGCGGGACCGGGGAGCTGTTTTTT. It yields the protein CASNTPGGTGELFF.

The V call is TRBV2, the J call TRBJ2-1, with TRBD2 identical over 8 bases. CDR3 length: 16 residues. Germline V gives CDR1 SNHLY, CDR2 FYNNEI. V lost 2 bases and J lost 2; bases outside the gene matches: 5. CDR3 nucleotides: TGTGCCAGCAGTGAATTGACGGGGGGGACCTACAATGAGCAGTTCTTC. Translation gives CASSELTGGTYNEQFF.

The J gene is TRBJ2-1, the V gene TRBV6-1, with a possible D match to TRBD1 (5 bases). Trimming shortened V by 3 bases and J by 1 base, and 13 bases separated the two germline ends. This CDR3 has 16 residues. Germline V gene lookup returns CDR1 MNHNS and CDR2 SASEGT. The CDR3 sequence is CASSDLADTSYNEQFF. As DNA, the CDR3 is TGTGCCAGCAGTGACCTGGCGGACACGTCCTACAATGAGCAGTTCTTC.

As concerns this clone: One junction end disagrees with the germline gene, perhaps due to a read error. This chain links TRBV27 with TRBJ2-3; D tentatively reads TRBD1 or TRBD2 (5 bases each). CDR3 size: 16 residues. Per germline, CDR1 MNHEY and CDR2 SMNVEV (reference sequence). The CDR3 region has the DNA TGTGCCAGCAGTCCCCACTACGGGGCAAGCACAGTTACGCAGTATTTT. The encoded protein is CASSPHYGASTVTQYF.

The rearrangement uses TRBV19 and TRBJ2-1, with a tentative D call TRBD1 (6 bases). V lost 5 bases to trimming and J lost 0 bases, with 26 bases between them. The CDR3 length is 20 residues. Germline loops: CDR1 LNHDA, CDR2 SQIVND (reference sequence). The CDR3 nucleotides read TGTGCCAGTAGTCGGGTTGGGGGCAGGGCCTCCGGTTTCTCCTACAATGAGCAGTTCTTC. Encoded protein: CASSRVGGRASGFSYNEQFF. The variable domain in full, completed from reference TRBV19 and TRBJ2-1, reads DGGITQSPKYLFRKEGQNVTLSCEQNLNHDAMYWYRQDPGQGLRLIYYSQIVNDFQKGDIAEGYSVSREKKESFPLTVTSAQKNPTAFYLCASSRVGGRASGFSYNEQFFGPGTRLTVL.

The genes are TRBV6-5 and TRBJ1-1, with 7 nucleotides matching TRBD1. The CDR3 spans 14 residues. CDR1 is MNHEY, CDR2 SVGAGI, per germline. The ends lost 7 bases at V and 4 bases at J; junction bases unmatched: 9. The CDR3 bases are TGTGCCAGCAACTTTCGGGCAGGGGGCACTGAAGCTTTCTTT. Its translation: CASNFRAGGTEAFF.

This chain links TRBV5-1 with TRBJ1-1; D gene uncertain. This CDR3 is 15 amino acids long. Deletions cut 4 bases from V and 1 base from J, with 14 bases between. The germline V gene has CDR1 SGHRS and CDR2 YFSETQ. The CDR3 DNA is TGCGCCAGCAGCACAGTCGACCCCGGGAACACTGAAGCTTTCTTT. Translation: CASSTVDPGNTEAFF.

The CDR3 here is CASSSLPGQGSEQYF. CDR3 nucleotide sequence: TGTGCCAGCAGTTCCCTACCGGGACAGGGGTCCGAGCAGTACTTC. The genes are TRBV28 and TRBJ2-7, with 10 positions matching TRBD1. CDR1 MDHEN and CDR2 SYDVKM come from the germline V gene. V was pared by 4 bases and J by 6 bases, with 9 bases of the junction left unmatched. The CDR3 has 15 residues.

The chain has TRBV9 and TRBJ2-7; 12 positions match TRBD1. CDR1 and CDR2 (germline): SGDLS, YYNGEE. The CDR3 is 16 amino acids. V shed 3 bases and J 2 bases; nucleotides not matched to a gene: 6. Here the CDR3 reads CASSEGTGGPTYEQYF. In DNA, the CDR3 is TGTGCCAGCAGCGAGGGGACAGGGGGCCCTACCTACGAGCAGTACTTC.

This chain joins TRBV6-1 and TRBJ1-2, with 9 bases identical to TRBD1. Germline values: CDR1 MNHNS, CDR2 SASEGT. V trimming: 1 base; J trimming: 8 bases; junction bases outside the gene matches: 5. This CDR3 contains 14 residues. CDR3 protein: CASSEGQGDWGYTF. The CDR3 region has the DNA TGTGCCAGCAGTGAAGGACAGGGGGACTGGGGCTACACCTTC.

The chain is built from TRBV6-1 and TRBJ2-1, with a tentative D call TRBD1 (5 bases). In germline, CDR1 is MNHNS, CDR2 SASEGT. CDR3 length: 14 amino acids. The ends were cut back, 7 bases at V and 1 base at J, with 11 bases in the middle. The CDR3 loop reads CASKVQGSYNEQFF. The CDR3 DNA follows: TGTGCCAGCAAGGTCCAGGGTTCCTACAATGAGCAGTTCTTC.

The chain couples TRBV7-2 to TRBJ1-5; D not certain. Germline CDR1 is SGHTA and CDR2 is FQGNSA. The CDR3 has 15 amino acids. Trimming pared 5 bases from V and 6 bases from J, leaving 17 bases between. The CDR3 DNA sequence: TGTGCCAGCAGCCAGGCACAGACCAGGAGTCAGCCCCAGCATTTT. It is translated as CASSQAQTRSQPQHF. The whole variable domain, remainder taken from reference TRBV7-2 and TRBJ1-5, is GAGVSQSPSNKVTEKGKDVELRCDPISGHTALYWYRQSLGQGLEFLIYFQGNSAPDKSGLPSDRFSAERTGGSVSTLTIQRTQQEDSAVYLCASSQAQTRSQPQHFGDGTRLSIL.

This clone was found once. The chain has TRBV2 and TRBJ2-1; TRBD2 aligns across 9 bases. CDR1 SNHLY and CDR2 FYNNEI come from the germline V gene. V shed 8 bases and J 0 bases; nucleotides not matched to a gene: 17. This CDR3 spans 19 amino acids. CDR3 in DNA: TGTGCCAGCGGGGGGAAGGTGCTAGCGGGGAAGAGCTCCTACAATGAGCAGTTCTTC. It translates to CASGGKVLAGKSSYNEQFF.

The chain recombines TRBV29-1 with TRBJ1-1, with D tentatively TRBD1 (5 bases). This CDR3 comprises 12 residues. Trimming shortened V by 7 bases and J by 0 bases, and 9 bases separated the two germline ends. Per germline, CDR1 SQVTM and CDR2 ANQGSEA. The CDR3 DNA follows: TGCAGCGCCAGGGCTCTGAACACTGAAGCTTTCTTT. Translated, it gives CSARALNTEAFF.

This clone was observed once. The V and J genes are TRBV11-3 and TRBJ2-1, with D tentatively TRBD2 (5 bases). Germline CDR1 SGHNT, CDR2 YENEEA. The CDR3 has 14 residues. V lost 2 bases and J 10 bases, leaving 15 bases between the germline ends. The CDR3 DNA reads as TGTGCCAGCAGCTTAAGGCGGGCCGACGGGGAGCAGTTCTTC. Its translation is CASSLRRADGEQFF.

V gene TRBV10-3 combines with J gene TRBJ2-7; TRBD1 or TRBD2 may be the D gene (6 bases each). CDR1 and CDR2 (germline): ENHRY, SYGVKD. The length of the CDR3 is 14 residues. Trimming pared 10 bases from V and 3 bases from J, leaving 19 bases between. The CDR3 DNA sequence: TGTGCCACCGGGGAGGAGGGGGGCCGCTACGAGCAGTACTTC. It specifies CATGEEGGRYEQYF.

This clone was picked up one time. V gene TRBV4-1 combines with J gene TRBJ1-1, with D uncertain. Per germline, CDR1 MGHRA and CDR2 YSYEKL. The CDR3 length is 14 residues. The V and J ends lost 4 bases and 8 bases respectively, with 17 bases between them. CDR3 nucleotide sequence: TGCGCCAGCAGCCCCATTTTGAAAACCCAAGAAGCTTTCTTT. Protein: CASSPILKTQEAFF.

The V gene is TRBV5-4, the J gene TRBJ1-1; D is undetermined. This CDR3 region has 15 residues. V gave up 3 bases and J gave up 3 bases, with 15 bases separating them. The V gene's germline CDR1 is SGHNT and CDR2 YYREEE (reference sequence). Written as DNA, the CDR3 is TGTGCCAGCAGCTCCCGATCCTTGAGGTACACTGAAGCTTTCTTT. Translated: CASSSRSLRYTEAFF.

The V and J genes are TRBV2 and TRBJ2-6, with D possibly matching TRBD1 (6 bases). V was clipped by 3 bases and J by 19 bases, with 16 bases between them. The germline gives CDR1 SNHLY, CDR2 FYNNEI. This CDR3 contains 12 residues. CDR3: CASSDSRDKYTF. The CDR3 DNA follows: TGTGCCAGCAGTGATAGCCGGGACAAATATACTTTC.

This chain uses TRBV5-1 with TRBJ1-6; D is unresolved. The CDR3 is 16 amino acids. V dropped 3 bases and J dropped 2 bases, with 12 bases sitting between them. Germline assignment: CDR1 SGHRS and CDR2 YFSETQ. The CDR3 coding sequence is TGCGCCAGCAGCTACGAAAGTATAACCTATAATTCACCCCTCCACTTT. Protein product: CASSYESITYNSPLHF.

The gene calls are TRBV7-9 and TRBJ1-3, with 8 nucleotides matching TRBD1. Germline values: CDR1 SEHNR, CDR2 FQNEAQ (reference sequence). J gave up 3 bases and V 2 bases, and 9 bases lay outside the gene matches. The CDR3 spans 17 residues. Here the CDR3 reads CASSLNRGTVRGNTIYF. The CDR3 nucleotides read TGTGCCAGCAGCTTAAACAGGGGGACAGTTCGTGGAAACACCATATATTTT. Drawing the rest from reference TRBV7-9 and TRBJ1-3, the complete variable domain is DTGVSQNPRHKITKRGQNVTFRCDPISEHNRLYWYRQTLGQGPEFLTYFQNEAQLEKSRLLSDRFSAERPKGSFSTLEIQRTEQGDSAMYLCASSLNRGTVRGNTIYFGEGSWLTVV.

The V and J genes are TRBV29-1 and TRBJ2-5; a weak D match, TRBD2 (7 bases). Gene TRBJ2-7 matches the end of the DNA better, so the J call may be wrong. Per germline, CDR1 SQVTM and CDR2 ANQGSEA. The CDR3 extends over 15 amino acids. The CDR3 loop reads CSVRGGGLEGGEQYF. CDR3 in DNA: TGCAGCGTCCGAGGGGGGGGATTGGAGGGAGGCGAGCAGTACTTC.

The chain uses TRBV2 and TRBJ1-2, with D unclear. The germline gives CDR1 SNHLY, CDR2 FYNNEI. The CDR3 covers 15 residues. V lost 0 bases and J lost 7, with 15 bases in between. Here the CDR3 reads CASSEAIRKGSGYTF. In DNA, the CDR3 is TGTGCCAGCAGTGAAGCGATCAGGAAAGGATCTGGCTACACCTTC. The full variable domain, rest sourced from reference TRBV2 and TRBJ1-2, is EPEVTQTPSHQVTQMGQEVILRCVPISNHLYFYWYRQILGQKVEFLVSFYNNEISEKSEIFDDQFSVERPDGSNFTLKIRSTKLEDSAMYFCASSEAIRKGSGYTFGSGTRLTVV.